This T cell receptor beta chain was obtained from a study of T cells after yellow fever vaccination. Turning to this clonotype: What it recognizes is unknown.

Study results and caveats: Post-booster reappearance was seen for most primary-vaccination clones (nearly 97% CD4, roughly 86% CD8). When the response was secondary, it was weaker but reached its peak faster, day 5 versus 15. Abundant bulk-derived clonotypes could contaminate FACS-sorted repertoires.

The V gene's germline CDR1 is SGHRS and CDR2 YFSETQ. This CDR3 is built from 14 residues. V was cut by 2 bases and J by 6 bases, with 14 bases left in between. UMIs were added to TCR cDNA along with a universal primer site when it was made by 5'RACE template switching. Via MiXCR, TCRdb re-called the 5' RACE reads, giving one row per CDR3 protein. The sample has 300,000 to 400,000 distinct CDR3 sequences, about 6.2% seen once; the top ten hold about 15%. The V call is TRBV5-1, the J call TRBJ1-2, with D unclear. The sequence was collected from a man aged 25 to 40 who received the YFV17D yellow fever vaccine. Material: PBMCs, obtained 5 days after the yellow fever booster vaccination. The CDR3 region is CASSFGLELDGYTF. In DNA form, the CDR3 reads TGCGCCAGCAGCTTCGGGCTAGAACTAGATGGCTACACCTTC.